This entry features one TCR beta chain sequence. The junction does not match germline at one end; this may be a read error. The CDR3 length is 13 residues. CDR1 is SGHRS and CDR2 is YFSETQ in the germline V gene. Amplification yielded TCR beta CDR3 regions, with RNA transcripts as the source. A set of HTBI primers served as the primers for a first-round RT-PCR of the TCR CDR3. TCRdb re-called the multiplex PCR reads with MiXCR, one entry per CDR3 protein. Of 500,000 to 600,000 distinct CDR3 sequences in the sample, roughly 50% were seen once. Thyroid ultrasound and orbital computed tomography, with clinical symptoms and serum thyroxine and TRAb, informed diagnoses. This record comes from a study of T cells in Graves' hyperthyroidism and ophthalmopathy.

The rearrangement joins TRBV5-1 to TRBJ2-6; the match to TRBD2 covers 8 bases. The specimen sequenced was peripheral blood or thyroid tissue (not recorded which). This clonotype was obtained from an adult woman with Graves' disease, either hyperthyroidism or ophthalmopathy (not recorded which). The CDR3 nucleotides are TGCGCCAGCATCTTGGCGGGAGGTGGGACTGAAGCTTTC. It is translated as CASILAGGGTEAF.